Listed below are T cell receptor beta chains from one sample, sequenced in a study of cytomegalovirus exposure and HLA in healthy donors. Profiling relied on immunoSEQ multiplex PCR, and the TCRdb table lists in-frame clones only, not all of them. The repertoire holds around 120,000 clones, roughly 80% seen once, with 2.5% to 3.5% in the top ten. Sequencing was carried out using PBMCs. Every receptor here comes from a young woman in good health and CMV-seropositive. The CDR3 runs from the conserved cysteine through the conserved F or W. The D gene is left open where the match is weak. Clone size is stated in some rows and not others, as once, few, many or a class when expanded.

V: TRBV4-3; size: -; D: TRBD1; J: TRBJ1-2; DNA: TGCGCCAGCAGCCAAGCCCCCTGGGACAGTTCCGGCTACACCTTC; CDR3: CASSQAPWDSSGYTF
V: TRBV9; size: -; D: TRBD1; J: TRBJ1-3; DNA: TGTGCCAGCAGCGGACAGGGGGTTTCCTCTGGAAACACCATATATTTT; CDR3: CASSGQGVSSGNTIYF
V: TRBV21-1; size: -; D: -; J: TRBJ1-1; DNA: TGTGCCAGCAGCGCCCCGAGCCACAGGGTCCAGGGCGTGAACACTGAAGCTTTCTTT; CDR3: CASSAPSHRVQGVNTEAFF
V: TRBV19; size: -; D: -; J: TRBJ1-3; DNA: TGTGCCAGTAGTATGAACATTGACAGTGTTGGAAACACCATATATTTT; CDR3: CASSMNIDSVGNTIYF
V: TRBV2; size: -; D: TRBD1; J: TRBJ2-3; DNA: TGTGCCAGCAGTAGGGGACAGGGATTCACAGATACGCAGTATTTT; CDR3: CASSRGQGFTDTQYF
V: TRBV29-1; size: -; D: TRBD2; J: TRBJ2-7; DNA: TGCAGCGCACGTGGACTAGCGGGGACCCTTTTCCGCGAGCAGTACTTC; CDR3: CSARGLAGTLFREQYF
V: TRBV2; size: once; D: TRBD2; J: TRBJ2-3; DNA: TGTGCCAGCAGTCGGGGGGGGTCCACAGATACGCAGTATTTT; CDR3: CASSRGGSTDTQYF
V: TRBV2; size: -; D: -; J: TRBJ2-7; DNA: TGTGCCAGCCTCGAGCAGGGGCCAGCACTTCGCTACGAGCAGTACTTC; CDR3: CASLEQGPALRYEQYF
V: TRBV6-6; size: -; D: -; J: TRBJ2-5; DNA: TGTGCCAGCGTACTATCGGGGGGCATCCAAGAGACCCAGTACTTC; CDR3: CASVLSGGIQETQYF
V: TRBV18; size: few; D: TRBD1; J: TRBJ2-7; DNA: TGTGCCAGCTCACTACCGGGACAGGGCTCCTACGAGCAGTACTTC; CDR3: CASSLPGQGSYEQYF
V: TRBV4-2; size: -; D: -; J: TRBJ2-2; DNA: TGTGCCAGCAGCCGCCGAGCAGGGTCACGGACCGGGGAGCTGTTTTTT; CDR3: CASSRRAGSRTGELFF
V: TRBV2; size: -; D: -; J: TRBJ2-1; DNA: TGTGCCAGCAGTGAGGGGCGCGCAGTAAGGCAGTTCTTC; CDR3: CASSEGRAVRQFF
V: TRBV4-2; size: once; D: -; J: TRBJ2-1; DNA: TGTGCCAGCAGCCACGTCGACTTCTTGAGCTTCTACAATGAGCAGTTCTTC; CDR3: CASSHVDFLSFYNEQFF
V: TRBV15; size: -; D: TRBD2; J: TRBJ2-7; DNA: TGTGCCACCAGCAGAGGCAGGGAGGGAGCCTACGAGCAGTACTTC; CDR3: CATSRGREGAYEQYF
V: TRBV27; size: -; D: TRBD1; J: TRBJ2-7; DNA: TGTGCCAGCAGTCCGGGACAGGGCTACGAGCAGTACTTC; CDR3: CASSPGQGYEQYF
V: TRBV4-3; size: -; D: TRBD1; J: TRBJ2-2; DNA: TGCGCCAGCAGCCTGCGTCAGGGGGTTTGGGACACCGGGGAGCTGTTTTTT; CDR3: CASSLRQGVWDTGELFF
V: TRBV5-1; size: once; D: -; J: TRBJ2-1; DNA: TGCGCCAGCAGCCGCGTGGGCGGGGAGCAGTTCTTC; CDR3: CASSRVGGEQFF
V: TRBV15; size: -; D: TRBD1; J: TRBJ1-5; DNA: TGTGCCACCAGCGACCAGGGGTGGTGGACAGGGGAAAATCAGCCCCAGCATTTT; CDR3: CATSDQGWWTGENQPQHF
V: TRBV4-1; size: -; D: TRBD2; J: TRBJ2-1; DNA: TGCGCCAGCAGCCAAGGAGGGTCGGGGGGGGAGCAGTTCTTC; CDR3: CASSQGGSGGEQFF
V: TRBV5-4; size: -; D: TRBD2; J: TRBJ2-1; DNA: TGTGCCAGCAGCTTGGCTAGCGGGGCCACTAGCTCCTACAATGAGCAGTTCTTC; CDR3: CASSLASGATSSYNEQFF
V: TRBV19; size: -; D: TRBD1; J: TRBJ1-1; DNA: TGTGCCAGTAGTGGAGGGACAGGGGGTTTTAGGCACACTGAAGCTTTCTTT; CDR3: CASSGGTGGFRHTEAFF
V: TRBV10-3; size: -; D: TRBD1; J: TRBJ2-1; DNA: TGTGCCGCGAATCCGGGACAGGGTTATGAGCAGTTCTTC; CDR3: CAANPGQGYEQFF
V: TRBV7-9; size: -; D: -; J: TRBJ1-1; DNA: TGTGCCAGCAGCTTCGGTGGGAACACTGAAGCTTTCTTT; CDR3: CASSFGGNTEAFF
V: TRBV4-1; size: -; D: TRBD2; J: TRBJ2-7; DNA: TGCGCCAGCAGCCAAGCGGGACTAGGACAAGACGAGCAGTACTTC; CDR3: CASSQAGLGQDEQYF
V: TRBV5-1; size: few; D: -; J: TRBJ2-5; DNA: TGCGCCAGCAGCTCTGGGCCATTCCTAATCCAGACCCAGTACTTC; CDR3: CASSSGPFLIQTQYF
V: TRBV27; size: -; D: TRBD2; J: TRBJ2-1; DNA: TGTGCCAGCAGTTTAACAACGGGGGGCTACAATGAGCAGTTCTTC; CDR3: CASSLTTGGYNEQFF
V: TRBV29-1; size: few; D: TRBD1; J: TRBJ2-7; DNA: TGCAGCGCGGGACAGGGGCAGAGGGAGCAGTACTTC; CDR3: CSAGQGQREQYF
V: TRBV18; size: -; D: -; J: TRBJ1-5; DNA: TGTGCCAGCTCACCAGGGGGGGCCAGCAATCAGCCCCAGCATTTT; CDR3: CASSPGGASNQPQHF
V: TRBV30; size: -; D: -; J: TRBJ2-6; DNA: TGTGCCCGGACGGGGAGGCTCTCCTCTGGGGCCAACGTCCTGACTTTC; CDR3: CARTGRLSSGANVLTF
V: TRBV7-9; size: -; D: TRBD1; J: TRBJ1-4; DNA: TGTGCCAGCAGCTTAGCGACAGGGTATGAAAAACTGTTTTTT; CDR3: CASSLATGYEKLFF
V: TRBV21-1; size: -; D: -; J: TRBJ2-7; DNA: TGTGCCAGCCAAGGCGGGGCAGGACTCTCCTACGAGCAGTACTTC; CDR3: CASQGGAGLSYEQYF
V: TRBV5-5; size: once; D: -; J: TRBJ2-1; DNA: TGTGCCAGCAGCTTGTTTCGTACTTACAATGAGCAGTTCTTC; CDR3: CASSLFRTYNEQFF
V: TRBV10-1; size: -; D: TRBD2; J: TRBJ2-7; DNA: TGCGCCAGCCTTAAATCACGGGGGGGGCTGGGCACCTACGAGCAGTACTTC; CDR3: CASLKSRGGLGTYEQYF
V: TRBV5-1; size: -; D: TRBD2; J: TRBJ2-5; DNA: TGCGCCACCAGGACTAGCGGGGGGGACGAAGAGACCCAGTACTTC; CDR3: CATRTSGGDEETQYF
V: TRBV10-3; size: -; D: TRBD1; J: TRBJ2-6; DNA: TGTGCCATCAACCCTACGACAGGGTCCGGGGCCAACGTCCTGACTTTC; CDR3: CAINPTTGSGANVLTF
V: TRBV7-2; size: -; D: -; J: TRBJ1-1; DNA: TGTGCCAGCAGCCTGTTTGGGGGGGCTATTGAGGACACTGAAGCTTTCTTT; CDR3: CASSLFGGAIEDTEAFF
V: TRBV29-1; size: -; D: TRBD1; J: TRBJ2-3; DNA: TGCAGCGTGCAGGGGGTAGTCACAGATACGCAGTATTTT; CDR3: CSVQGVVTDTQYF
V: TRBV2; size: -; D: -; J: TRBJ2-1; DNA: TGTGCCAGCAGTGATTTGGCGGGGTACAATGAGCAGTTCTTC; CDR3: CASSDLAGYNEQFF
V: TRBV18; size: -; D: TRBD1; J: TRBJ1-4; DNA: TGTGCCAGCGCCCGGGACAGTAATGAAAAACTGTTTTTT; CDR3: CASARDSNEKLFF
V: TRBV5-1; size: few; D: TRBD2; J: TRBJ2-1; DNA: TGCGCCAGCAGCTTTAATGGAGGGACTAGCGGGGGTAATGAGCAGTTCTTC; CDR3: CASSFNGGTSGGNEQFF
V: TRBV7-2; size: -; D: -; J: TRBJ2-3; DNA: TGTGCCAGCAGCCTAAGACGGGGAGTAGCGCAGTATTTT; CDR3: CASSLRRGVAQYF
V: TRBV4-3; size: -; D: -; J: TRBJ2-3; DNA: TGCGCCAGCAGCCCCCGACTAGAACCAGATACGCAGTATTTT; CDR3: CASSPRLEPDTQYF
V: TRBV29-1; size: few; D: -; J: TRBJ2-3; DNA: TGCAGCGTTGGCCACACCGTCACAGATACGCAGTATTTT; CDR3: CSVGHTVTDTQYF
V: TRBV6-6; size: -; D: TRBD1; J: TRBJ2-7; DNA: TGTGCCAGCAGTAATCCTTCAGGGACAGGACCCTACGAGCAGTACTTC; CDR3: CASSNPSGTGPYEQYF
V: TRBV19; size: -; D: TRBD1; J: TRBJ1-5; DNA: TGTGCCAGTAGGGTAGGACAGGGTCGCAATCAGCCCCAGCATTTT; CDR3: CASRVGQGRNQPQHF
V: TRBV10-2; size: -; D: -; J: TRBJ2-5; DNA: TGCGCCAGCAGATCCGGACCGCGGACATCACAAGAGACCCAGTACTTC; CDR3: CASRSGPRTSQETQYF
V: TRBV4-1; size: -; D: TRBD2; J: TRBJ2-1; DNA: TGCGCCAGCAGCCAGAAGGCGGGGGGGGGTGAGCAGTTCTTC; CDR3: CASSQKAGGGEQFF